These T cell receptor beta chains were read from a single sample in a study of blood T cell repertoires in COVID-19. The assay was immunoSEQ multiplex PCR, and TCRdb's table has in-frame clones only and misses some. Here the sample spans 200,000 to 300,000 clones, around 86% being singletons. Sequencing was carried out using peripheral blood. The source of these receptors is an older woman who had recovered from COVID-19. Each CDR3 is given with its conserved first and last residue. Fields, in order: clone size, V gene, D gene, J gene, CDR3 DNA, CDR3 protein. A D gene is named only where the DNA matches it firmly. Where a row states a size, it is once, few, many or the class of an expanded clone; other rows omit it.

once	TRBV21-1	NA	TRBJ2-1	TGTGCCAGCAGCATACCGGGACAGGGGGCTATCAATGAGCAGTTCTTC	CASSIPGQGAINEQFF
once	TRBV2	NA	TRBJ2-5	TGTGCCCGCGAGAGGGAGACCCAGTACTTC	CARERETQYF
NA	TRBV4-1	TRBD2	TRBJ2-5	TGCGCCAGCAGCCTGTGGGGTAGCGGGGAAATCAAAGAGACCCAGTACTTC	CASSLWGSGEIKETQYF
NA	TRBV11-2	TRBD2	TRBJ2-3	TGTGCCAGCAGCTTAGGTGTGACTAGCGGGGGGGCTGAAGATACGCAGTATTTT	CASSLGVTSGGAEDTQYF
NA	TRBV7-8	TRBD1	TRBJ2-3	TGTGCCAGCAACTTACAGGGGGATACGCAGTATTTT	CASNLQGDTQYF
NA	TRBV5-8	NA	TRBJ2-7	TGTGCCAGCAGCTTGCCCTCCCGTCTACTTCAGGGTTACTACGAGCAGTACTTC	CASSLPSRLLQGYYEQYF
NA	TRBV11-2	NA	TRBJ1-4	TGTGCCAGCAGCATGCGGGGGACTTATAATGAAAAACTGTTTTTT	CASSMRGTYNEKLFF
NA	TRBV10-3	TRBD1	TRBJ1-6	TGTGCCATCAGGGGGGACAGGGACAATTCACCCCTCCACTTT	CAIRGDRDNSPLHF
NA	TRBV24-1	NA	TRBJ1-4	TGTGCCACCAGTGATCCCAGGTCAACTAATGAAAAACTGTTTTTT	CATSDPRSTNEKLFF
NA	TRBV28	NA	TRBJ1-6	TGTGCCAGCAGTTTTAAGCAGGTCCCCTATAATTCACCCCTCCACTTT	CASSFKQVPYNSPLHF
NA	TRBV6-5	NA	TRBJ1-2	TGTGCCAGCGGGGAGGGTCTTCTCTACTATGGCTACACCTTC	CASGEGLLYYGYTF
NA	TRBV5-1	NA	TRBJ2-3	TGCGCCAGCAGAGGCGGGGCAACTAGCACAGATACGCAGTATTTT	CASRGGATSTDTQYF
NA	TRBV19	TRBD2	TRBJ2-5	TGTGCCAGTAGCGGGGGGTCTCAAGAGACCCAGTACTTC	CASSGGSQETQYF
NA	TRBV18	TRBD1	TRBJ1-1	TGTGCCAGCTCATCAGACAGGGAGGCTGAAGCTTTCTTT	CASSSDREAEAFF
NA	TRBV21-1	NA	TRBJ2-5	TGTGCCAGCAGCAAAGAGGTAACAGGAATATTAGAGACCCAGTACTTC	CASSKEVTGILETQYF
NA	TRBV5-1	TRBD2	TRBJ2-2	TGCGCCAGCAGCTCGGCAACTAGCGGGGACCTGAACACCGGGGAGCTGTTTTTT	CASSSATSGDLNTGELFF
NA	TRBV6-4	NA	TRBJ1-5	TGTGCCAGCAGTGAGGGAGCCCGGAGCAATCAGCCCCAGCATTTT	CASSEGARSNQPQHF
once	TRBV7-3	NA	TRBJ2-5	TGTGCCAGCAGCTCCTTAAGGACTGGAGACCAAGAGACCCAGTACTTC	CASSSLRTGDQETQYF
NA	TRBV3-1/TRBV3-2	NA	TRBJ1-3	TGTGCCAGCAGCCAAGCAGGGGCCGGTGGAAACACCATATATTTT	CASSQAGAGGNTIYF
NA	TRBV11-3	TRBD2	TRBJ2-2	TGTGCCAGCAGCTTACTAGCGGGGGCCACCGGGGAGCTGTTTTTT	CASSLLAGATGELFF
NA	TRBV28	NA	TRBJ2-7	TGTGCCAGCAGTTTAAGCTGGGCAGGGCAAAGGTACGAGCAGTACTTC	CASSLSWAGQRYEQYF
NA	TRBV19	NA	TRBJ1-5	TGTGCCAGTATTACGGGGGGCGCTGGGGGCAATCAGCCCCAGCATTTT	CASITGGAGGNQPQHF
NA	TRBV4-2	TRBD1	TRBJ1-5	TGTGCCAGCAGCCAAGGGGGGCAGGGGGGCCAGCCCCAGCATTTT	CASSQGGQGGQPQHF
NA	TRBV27	NA	TRBJ1-1	TGTGCCAGCAGTTTAGTGGGCCGGAACACTGAAGCTTTCTTT	CASSLVGRNTEAFF
NA	TRBV10-3	TRBD2	TRBJ2-5	TGTGCCATCAGTGATCCGACTAGCGGGGGGCTGGAGACCCAGTACTTC	CAISDPTSGGLETQYF
once	TRBV5-1	TRBD2	TRBJ2-3	TGCGCCAGCAGCTTGGGCGCGGGGGGATCAGATACGCAGTATTTT	CASSLGAGGSDTQYF